These 23 T cell receptor beta chains were all obtained from the same sample, sequenced in a study of OX40 agonist ivuxolimab in advanced cancers. The protocol was immunoSEQ multiplex PCR, while the TCRdb copy is restricted to in-frame clones and leaves out a portion. Of roughly 35,000 clones listed, around 84% are singletons. The sample was CD4+ or CD8+ T cells sorted from blood, taken in a trial of the OX40 agonist ivuxolimab. The receptors derive from an adult with an advanced solid tumor such as melanoma, head and neck, liver or kidney cancer.

The table lists this clone with a count of one. J is TRBJ1-1 and V is TRBV18; tentatively, D is TRBD1 (5 bases). Trimming took off 2 bases at V and 1 base at J, with 14 bases between the two ends. The CDR3 runs to 16 residues. Looked up from germline, CDR1 is KGHSH and CDR2 is LQKENI. CDR3 protein: CASSPRDPGGNTEAFF. The DNA for the CDR3 is TGTGCCAGCTCACCAAGGGACCCGGGTGGGAACACTGAAGCTTTCTTT.

The chain recombines TRBV6-5 with TRBJ1-2, with D tentatively TRBD1 (5 bases). Per germline, CDR1 MNHEY and CDR2 SVGAGI. Trimming stripped 0 bases from V and 1 base from J, with 12 bases between. The CDR3 length is 16 residues. The CDR3 sequence: CASSYSKAGLNYGYTF. CDR3 bases: TGTGCCAGCAGTTACTCGAAGGCGGGGCTTAACTATGGCTACACCTTC.

This rearrangement joins TRBV7-3 to TRBJ2-7; D ambiguous. The germline V and J ends were trimmed by 3 bases and 2 bases, with 11 bases remaining between them. CDR1 is SGHTA and CDR2 is FQGTGA in the germline V gene. The length of the CDR3 is 14 residues. The CDR3: CASSLESGPYEQYF. CDR3 bases: TGTGCCAGCAGCTTGGAGTCAGGTCCCTACGAGCAGTACTTC.

The rearrangement links TRBV5-1 to TRBJ2-5; 7 nucleotides agree with TRBD2. Germline V CDR1 and CDR2: SGHRS, YFSETQ. The CDR3 sequence is 13 residues long. With 2 bases clipped from V and 5 bases from J, the junction kept 3 bases outside the gene matches. The CDR3 nucleotides are TGCGCCAGCAGCTTCGGGGGAGGGGAGACCCAGTACTTC. Amino acid sequence: CASSFGGGETQYF.

The chain couples TRBV6-1 to TRBJ2-5; 9 bases line up with TRBD1. Germline CDR1 and CDR2: MNHNS and SASEGT. Germline trimming cut 5 bases from V and 5 bases from J; bases unmatched to any gene: 6. This CDR3 spans 14 amino acids. CDR3 in amino acids: CASSHRDRVETQYF. DNA for the CDR3: TGTGCCAGCAGTCACCGGGACAGGGTGGAGACCCAGTACTTC.

This clone has a single count. This chain joins TRBV30 and TRBJ1-1; unclear D gene. CDR1 is GTSNPN and CDR2 is SVGIG in the germline V gene (reference sequence). V was cut by 4 bases and J by 2 bases, with 11 bases left in between. The CDR3 is made up of 13 amino acids. CDR3 DNA sequence: TGTGCCTGGACCAAACAGAGAAACACTGAAGCTTTCTTT. Protein sequence: CAWTKQRNTEAFF.

The rearrangement uses TRBV10-2 and TRBJ2-2; no firm D call. Trimming removed 2 bases at V and 1 base at J, with 8 bases between. CDR3 length: 15 amino acids. Germline values: CDR1 WSHSY, CDR2 SAAADI. The CDR3 here is CASSERILNTGELFF. As DNA, the CDR3 is TGCGCCAGCAGTGAGAGGATCCTGAACACCGGGGAGCTGTTTTTT.

The chain recombines TRBV19 with TRBJ2-7; TRBD2 aligns across 7 bases. The ends lost 3 bases at V and 0 bases at J; junction bases unmatched: 2. The CDR3 runs 14 residues. Germline CDR1 and CDR2: LNHDA and SQIVND (reference sequence). The CDR3 is CASSMASGSYEQYF. CDR3 sequence (DNA): TGTGCCAGTAGTATGGCTAGCGGCTCCTACGAGCAGTACTTC.

This clone came up once. V usage is TRBV6-5 and J usage is TRBJ1-5; D ambiguous. The germline V and J ends were trimmed by 9 bases and 4 bases, with 10 bases remaining between them. Germline-derived CDR1 and CDR2 are MNHEY and SVGAGI. There are 12 residues in the CDR3. CDR3 nucleotide sequence: TGTGCCAGTAGGCAGGAGAATCAGCCCCAGCATTTT. Translating it yields CASRQENQPQHF.

This chain connects TRBV25-1 to TRBJ1-3; D remains ambiguous. V lost 5 bases and J lost 3, with 8 bases in between. The CDR3 covers 13 residues. The germline gives CDR1 MGHDK, CDR2 SYGVNS. CDR3: CASSPWDGNTIYF. The CDR3 nucleotides are TGTGCCAGCAGTCCTTGGGATGGAAACACCATATATTTT.

CDR3 loop: CASSSGPYEQYF. The CDR3 DNA is TGTGCCAGCAGCTCCGGACCGTACGAGCAGTACTTC. J is TRBJ2-7 and V is TRBV28; D not resolved. Germline assignment: CDR1 MDHEN and CDR2 SYDVKM. CDR3 size: 12 residues. Trimming shortened V by 6 bases and J by 4 bases, and 10 bases separated the two germline ends.

The V call is TRBV28, the J call TRBJ2-1; 12 bases are a match to TRBD2. V gave up 6 bases and J gave up 14 bases; unmatched junction bases: 17. The germline V gene encodes CDR1 MDHEN and CDR2 SYDVKM. The CDR3 is 16 amino acids. CDR3 nucleotide sequence: TGTGCCAGCAGCTCGGCCGGACTAGCGGGACCCGTGTACGAGTTCTTC. This gives the protein CASSSAGLAGPVYEFF.

The rearrangement uses TRBV15 and TRBJ1-2; no definite D call. The CDR3 extends over 12 amino acids. The V gene lost 0 bases and the J gene lost 8 bases, with 7 bases spanning the gap. Looked up from germline, CDR1 is LNHNV and CDR2 is YYDKDF (reference sequence). The CDR3 DNA sequence: TGTGCCACCAGCAGAGATCAAGAGGGCTACACCTTC. It encodes CATSRDQEGYTF.

This chain links TRBV13 with TRBJ1-2, with 9 positions matching TRBD1. The CDR3 contains 15 residues. Germline V CDR1 and CDR2: PRHDT, FYEKMQ (reference sequence). Trimming removed 5 bases from V and 1 base from J; junction bases left unmatched: 5. The CDR3 region is CASSRGQGGNYGYTF. The CDR3, as DNA: TGTGCCAGCAGCCGGGGACAGGGAGGTAACTATGGCTACACCTTC.

The rearrangement joins TRBV11-2 to TRBJ1-2, with D unclear. Germline-derived CDR1 and CDR2 are SGHAT and FQNNGV. V was cut by 0 bases and J by 8 bases, with 19 bases left in between. CDR3 size: 16 residues. The CDR3 is CASSLEGSGGPAGYTF. The CDR3 DNA sequence: TGTGCCAGCAGCTTAGAGGGATCGGGAGGACCGGCCGGCTACACCTTC.

The V gene is TRBV28, the J gene TRBJ2-5; 12 nucleotides agree with TRBD2. Losses at the gene ends were 3 bases for V and 6 bases for J; bases not matched to a gene: 2. This CDR3 is 14 amino acids long. Germline values: CDR1 MDHEN, CDR2 SYDVKM. For the CDR3, the DNA is TGTGCCAGCAGTTTCACTAGCGGGAGGAAGACCCAGTACTTC. Residues: CASSFTSGRKTQYF. The whole variable domain, filled in from reference TRBV28 and TRBJ2-5, reads DVKVTQSSRYLVKRTGEKVFLECVQDMDHENMFWYRQDPGLGLRLIYFSYDVKMKEKGDIPEGYSVSREKKERFSLILESASTNQTSMYLCASSFTSGRKTQYFGPGTRLLVL.

The sample holds one count of this clone. The chain combines TRBV5-1 with TRBJ2-7, with TRBD1 matching 12 bases. The CDR3 loop spans 15 amino acids. With V trimmed by 0 bases and J by 5 bases, 3 bases remained unmatched. In germline, CDR1 is SGHRS, CDR2 YFSETQ. This CDR3 reads CASSLGGTGGHEQYF. CDR3 sequence (DNA): TGCGCCAGCAGCTTGGGAGGGACAGGGGGCCACGAGCAGTACTTC. Drawing the rest from reference TRBV5-1 and TRBJ2-7, the complete variable domain is KAGVTQTPRYLIKTRGQQVTLSCSPISGHRSVSWYQQTPGQGLQFLFEYFSETQRNKGNFPGRFSGRQFSNSRSEMNVSTLELGDSALYLCASSLGGTGGHEQYFGPGTRLTVT.

The rearrangement links TRBV2 to TRBJ2-3, with 11 bases aligning to TRBD2. CDR1 is SNHLY, CDR2 FYNNEI, per germline. V lost 6 bases, J lost 5 bases, and 7 bases stayed unmatched. This CDR3 has 15 amino acids. CDR3 region: CASRLAGGGKDTQYF. For the CDR3, the DNA is TGTGCCAGCAGGCTAGCGGGGGGAGGGAAAGATACGCAGTATTTT.

This chain uses TRBV27 with TRBJ2-7; D call uncertain. Germline V gene lookup returns CDR1 MNHEY and CDR2 SMNVEV (reference sequence). The V end lost 4 bases, the J end lost 4 bases, and 14 bases lay between the germline ends. CDR3 size: 14 residues. CDR3 coding DNA: TGTGCCAGCAGTTCCCCCTCCGGAAATTACGAGCAGTACTTC. Residues: CASSSPSGNYEQYF.

The chain joins TRBV6-1 to TRBJ1-6; D is uncertain. V was cut by 8 bases and J by 4 bases, with 12 bases left in between. In germline, CDR1 is MNHNS, CDR2 SASEGT. The CDR3 covers 14 residues. In nucleotides, the CDR3 is TGTGCCAGCGCATCAGGTCCGTATAATTCACCCCTCCACTTT. Amino acid sequence: CASASGPYNSPLHF.

This clone was seen once. This chain uses TRBV6-1 with TRBJ1-1; 7 nucleotides line up with TRBD1. The CDR3 is 12 residues long. CDR1 and CDR2 (germline): MNHNS, SASEGT. V was clipped by 5 bases and J by 3 bases; unmatched bases: 0. DNA for the CDR3: TGTGCCAGCAGTACAGGGGACACTGAAGCTTTCTTT. Protein product: CASSTGDTEAFF.

This clone occurred a few times. This chain joins TRBV10-3 and TRBJ2-1, with a tentative D call TRBD1 (5 bases). Germline V gene data show CDR1 as ENHRY and CDR2 as SYGVKD. V lost 6 bases, J lost 3 bases, and 12 bases lay in between. This CDR3 comprises 14 residues. The CDR3 reads CAIRDISGYNEQFF. In nucleotides, the CDR3 is TGTGCCATCAGGGACATTTCCGGCTACAATGAGCAGTTCTTC.

The V gene is TRBV30, the J gene TRBJ2-3, with D tentatively TRBD1 (5 bases). Germline V lookup: CDR1 GTSNPN, CDR2 SVGIG (reference sequence). V shed 4 bases and J shed 6 bases, with 11 bases lying between them. This CDR3 is built from 12 residues. The CDR3 spells CAWTVSGDTQYF. The CDR3 DNA reads TGTGCCTGGACAGTGTCAGGGGATACGCAGTATTTT.